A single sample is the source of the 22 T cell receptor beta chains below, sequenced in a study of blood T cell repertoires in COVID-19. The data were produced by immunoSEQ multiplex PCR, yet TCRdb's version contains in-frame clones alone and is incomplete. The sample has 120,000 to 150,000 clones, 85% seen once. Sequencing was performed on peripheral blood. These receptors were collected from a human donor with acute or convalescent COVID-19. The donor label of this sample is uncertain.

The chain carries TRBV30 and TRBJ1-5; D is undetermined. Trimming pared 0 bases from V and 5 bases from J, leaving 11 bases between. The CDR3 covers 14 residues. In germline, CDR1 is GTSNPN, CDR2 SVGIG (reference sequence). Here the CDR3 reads CAWSVRGGDQPQHF. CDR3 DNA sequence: TGTGCCTGGAGTGTACGAGGCGGGGATCAGCCCCAGCATTTT.

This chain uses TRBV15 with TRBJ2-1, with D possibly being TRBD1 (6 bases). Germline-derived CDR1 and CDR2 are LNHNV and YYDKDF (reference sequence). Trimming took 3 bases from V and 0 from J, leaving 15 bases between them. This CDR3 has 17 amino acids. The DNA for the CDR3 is TGTGCCACCAGCAGGGGACCGGAAGGGGGCTCCTACAATGAGCAGTTCTTC. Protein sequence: CATSRGPEGGSYNEQFF.

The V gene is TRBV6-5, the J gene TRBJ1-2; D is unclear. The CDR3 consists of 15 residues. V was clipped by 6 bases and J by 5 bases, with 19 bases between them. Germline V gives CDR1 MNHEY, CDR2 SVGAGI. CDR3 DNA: TGTGCCAGCAGGGGCGTTGACGGGAGTGGATATGGCTACACCTTC. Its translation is CASRGVDGSGYGYTF.

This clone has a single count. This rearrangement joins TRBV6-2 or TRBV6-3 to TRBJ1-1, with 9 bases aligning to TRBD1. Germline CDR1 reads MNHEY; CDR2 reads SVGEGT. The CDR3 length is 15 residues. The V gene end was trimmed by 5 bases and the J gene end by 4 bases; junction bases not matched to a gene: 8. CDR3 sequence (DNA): TGTGCCAGCAGTCGACTCCGGGACAGGGCCACTGAAGCTTTCTTT. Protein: CASSRLRDRATEAFF.

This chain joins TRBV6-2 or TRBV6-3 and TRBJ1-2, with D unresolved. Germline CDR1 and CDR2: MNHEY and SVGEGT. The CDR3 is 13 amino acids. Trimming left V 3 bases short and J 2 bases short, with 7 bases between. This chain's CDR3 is CASSYNKNYGYTF. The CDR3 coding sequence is TGTGCCAGCAGTTATAACAAGAACTATGGCTACACCTTC.

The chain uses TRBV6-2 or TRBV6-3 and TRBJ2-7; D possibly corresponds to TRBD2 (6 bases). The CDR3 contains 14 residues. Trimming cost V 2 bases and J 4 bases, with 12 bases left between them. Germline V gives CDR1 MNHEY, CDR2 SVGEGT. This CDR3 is CASSYVGTGYEQYF. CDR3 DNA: TGTGCCAGCAGTTACGTAGGGACTGGGTACGAGCAGTACTTC.

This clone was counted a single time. Here the CDR3 reads CASSPREPGTLNSPLHF. The CDR3 DNA is TGTGCCAGCTCACCAAGGGAGCCGGGGACTTTAAATTCACCCCTCCACTTT. This chain links TRBV18 with TRBJ1-6; D possibly corresponds to TRBD1 (5 bases). Trimming took 2 bases from V and 7 from J, leaving 18 bases between them. Germline loops: CDR1 KGHSH, CDR2 LQKENI. The CDR3 runs to 17 residues.

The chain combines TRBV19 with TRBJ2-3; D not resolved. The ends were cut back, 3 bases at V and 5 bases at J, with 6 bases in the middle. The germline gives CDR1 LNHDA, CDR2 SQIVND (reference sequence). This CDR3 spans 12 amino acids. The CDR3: CASSIPGDTQYF. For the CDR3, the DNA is TGTGCCAGTAGTATCCCGGGAGATACGCAGTATTTT.

CDR3 sequence (DNA): TGCGCCAGCAGCTCGCGCGCATGGACTAGCGGGATGTCCCACACCGGGGAGCTGTTTTTT. Protein: CASSSRAWTSGMSHTGELFF. The rearrangement uses TRBV5-1 and TRBJ2-2; TRBD2 matches at 12 bases. This CDR3 region has 20 residues. Germline V gene data show CDR1 as SGHRS and CDR2 as YFSETQ. Germline trimming cut 3 bases from V and 3 bases from J; bases unmatched to any gene: 15. Looking up the rest from reference TRBV5-1 and TRBJ2-2 gives the full variable domain: KAGVTQTPRYLIKTRGQQVTLSCSPISGHRSVSWYQQTPGQGLQFLFEYFSETQRNKGNFPGRFSGRQFSNSRSEMNVSTLELGDSALYLCASSSRAWTSGMSHTGELFFGEGSRLTVL.

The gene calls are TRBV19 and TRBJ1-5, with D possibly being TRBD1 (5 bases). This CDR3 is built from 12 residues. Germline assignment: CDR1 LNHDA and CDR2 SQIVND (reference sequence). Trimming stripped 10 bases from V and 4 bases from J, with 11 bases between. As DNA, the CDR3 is TGTGCCACAGGGTTAGGGAATCAGCCCCAGCATTTT. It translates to CATGLGNQPQHF.

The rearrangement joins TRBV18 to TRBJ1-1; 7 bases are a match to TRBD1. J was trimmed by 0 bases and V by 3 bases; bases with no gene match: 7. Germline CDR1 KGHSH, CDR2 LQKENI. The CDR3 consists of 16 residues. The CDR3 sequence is CASSPRQGSMNTEAFF. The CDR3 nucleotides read TGTGCCAGCTCACCCCGACAGGGATCCATGAACACTGAAGCTTTCTTT.

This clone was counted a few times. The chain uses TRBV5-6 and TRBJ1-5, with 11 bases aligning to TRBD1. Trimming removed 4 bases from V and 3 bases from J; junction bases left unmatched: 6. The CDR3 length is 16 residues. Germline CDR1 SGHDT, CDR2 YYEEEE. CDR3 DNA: TGTGCCAGCAGCCCGGACAGGGGGCGCCCCAATCAGCCCCAGCATTTT. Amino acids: CASSPDRGRPNQPQHF.

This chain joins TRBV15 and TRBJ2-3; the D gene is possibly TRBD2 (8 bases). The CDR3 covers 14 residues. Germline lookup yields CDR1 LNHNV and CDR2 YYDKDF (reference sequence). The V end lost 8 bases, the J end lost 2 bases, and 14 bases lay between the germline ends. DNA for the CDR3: TGTGCCACCCGCCGGGAGGGGGCCACAGATACGCAGTATTTT. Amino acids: CATRREGATDTQYF.

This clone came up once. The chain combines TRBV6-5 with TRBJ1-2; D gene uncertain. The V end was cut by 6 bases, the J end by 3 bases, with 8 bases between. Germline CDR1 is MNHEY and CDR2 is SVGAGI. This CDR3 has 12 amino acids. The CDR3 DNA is TGTGCCAGCAGCCCACTTGACTATGGCTACACCTTC. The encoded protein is CASSPLDYGYTF.

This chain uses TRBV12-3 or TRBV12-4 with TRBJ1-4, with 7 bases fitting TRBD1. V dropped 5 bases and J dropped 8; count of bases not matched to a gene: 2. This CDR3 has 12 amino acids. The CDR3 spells CASSGGQEKLFF. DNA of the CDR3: TGTGCCAGCAGTGGGGGACAGGAAAAACTGTTTTTT.

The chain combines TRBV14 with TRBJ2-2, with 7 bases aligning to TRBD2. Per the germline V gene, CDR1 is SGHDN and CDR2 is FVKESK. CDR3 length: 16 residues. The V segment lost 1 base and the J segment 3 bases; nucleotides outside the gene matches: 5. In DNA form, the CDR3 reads TGTGCCAGCAGCCAAGCAGGACTAGGGTACACCGGGGAGCTGTTTTTT. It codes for CASSQAGLGYTGELFF.

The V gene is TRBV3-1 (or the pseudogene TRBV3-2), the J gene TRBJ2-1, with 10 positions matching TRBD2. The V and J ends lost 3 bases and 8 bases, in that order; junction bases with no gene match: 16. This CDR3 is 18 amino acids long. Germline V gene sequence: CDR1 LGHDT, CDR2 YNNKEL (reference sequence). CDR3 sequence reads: CASSHSRTSGNGVYEQFF. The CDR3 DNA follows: TGTGCCAGCAGCCATTCCCGGACTAGCGGAAACGGGGTCTATGAGCAGTTCTTC.

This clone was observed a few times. CDR3 nucleotide sequence: TGTGCCAGCTCACAAGCGGGGGGTAGCACAGATACGCAGTATTTT. Its translation: CASSQAGGSTDTQYF. This chain joins TRBV18 and TRBJ2-3; 9 bases match TRBD2. The trim removed 4 bases at V and 0 bases at J, leaving 2 bases unmatched. Germline V lookup: CDR1 KGHSH, CDR2 LQKENI. There are 15 residues in the CDR3.

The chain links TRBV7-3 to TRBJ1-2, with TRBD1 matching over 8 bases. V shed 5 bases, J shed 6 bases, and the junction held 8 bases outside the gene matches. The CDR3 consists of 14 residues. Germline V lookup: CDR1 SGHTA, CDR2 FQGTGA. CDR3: CASSHRGGSDGYTF. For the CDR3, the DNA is TGTGCCAGCAGCCACAGGGGGGGCTCGGATGGCTACACCTTC. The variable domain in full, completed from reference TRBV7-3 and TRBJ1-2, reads GAGVSQTPSNKVTEKGKYVELRCDPISGHTALYWYRQSLGQGPEFLIYFQGTGAADDSGLPNDRFFAVRPEGSVSTLKIQRTERGDSAVYLCASSHRGGSDGYTFGSGTRLTVV.

The CDR3 DNA reads as TGTGCCAGCAGCTTAGGAGGGGGTGATGGCTACACCTTC. Its protein product is CASSLGGGDGYTF. The chain links TRBV7-8 to TRBJ1-2; maybe TRBD1 (6 bases). The CDR3 spans 13 residues. Looked up from germline, CDR1 is SGHVS and CDR2 is FQNEAQ. Trimming stripped 1 base from V and 6 bases from J, with 9 bases between.

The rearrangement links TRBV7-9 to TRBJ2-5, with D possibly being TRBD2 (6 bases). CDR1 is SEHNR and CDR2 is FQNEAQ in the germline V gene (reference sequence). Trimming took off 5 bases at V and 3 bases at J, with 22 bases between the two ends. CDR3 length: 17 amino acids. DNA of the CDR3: TGTGCCAGCAGCCCGGTTAGCGCTAGCGAGGAGGAAGAGACCCAGTACTTC. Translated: CASSPVSASEEEETQYF. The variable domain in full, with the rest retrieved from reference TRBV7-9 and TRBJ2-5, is DTGVSQNPRHKITKRGQNVTFRCDPISEHNRLYWYRQTLGQGPEFLTYFQNEAQLEKSRLLSDRFSAERPKGSFSTLEIQRTEQGDSAMYLCASSPVSASEEEETQYFGPGTRLLVL.

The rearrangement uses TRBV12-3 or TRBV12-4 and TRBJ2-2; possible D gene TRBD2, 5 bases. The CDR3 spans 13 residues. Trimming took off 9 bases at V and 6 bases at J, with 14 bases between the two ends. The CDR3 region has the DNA TGTGCCAGTCGAGGGCGCAGCTCCGGGGAGCTGTTTTTT. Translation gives CASRGRSSGELFF.